This T cell receptor beta chain came from a study of response to subunit inactivated influenza vaccine. TCRdb redid the calling of the RT-PCR reads with MiXCR, one entry per CDR3 protein. Among some 640,000 distinct CDR3 sequences listed, approximately 15% were seen once. The ends were cut back, 6 bases at V and 9 bases at J, with 13 bases in the middle. The CDR3 loop spans 11 amino acids. Germline CDR1 is SQVTM and CDR2 is ANQGSEA. A remark on this clonotype: Its antigen is as yet unknown.

Study-wide results and limits: With each seasonal influenza vaccination, the authors suggested, few new T cells are recruited.

This TCR derives from a man aged 45-65 years who received an inactivated influenza vaccine. V usage is TRBV29-1 and J usage is TRBJ2-3, with D unclear. The sample consisted of PBMCs from blood, taken 14 days before vaccination. Written as DNA, the CDR3 is TGCAGCGTCAAAAGGTCCGAGACGCAGTATTTT. Its translation is CSVKRSETQYF.